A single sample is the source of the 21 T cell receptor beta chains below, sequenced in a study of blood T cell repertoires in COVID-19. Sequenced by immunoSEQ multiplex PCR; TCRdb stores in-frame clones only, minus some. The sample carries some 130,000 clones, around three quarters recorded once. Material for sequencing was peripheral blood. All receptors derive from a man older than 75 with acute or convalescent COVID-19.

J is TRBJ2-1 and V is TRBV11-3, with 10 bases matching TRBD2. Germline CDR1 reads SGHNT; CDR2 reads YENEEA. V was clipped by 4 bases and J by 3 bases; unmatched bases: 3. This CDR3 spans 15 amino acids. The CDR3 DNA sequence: TGTGCCAGCAGCTCTAGCGGGGGCTACTACAATGAGCAGTTCTTC. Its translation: CASSSSGGYYNEQFF.

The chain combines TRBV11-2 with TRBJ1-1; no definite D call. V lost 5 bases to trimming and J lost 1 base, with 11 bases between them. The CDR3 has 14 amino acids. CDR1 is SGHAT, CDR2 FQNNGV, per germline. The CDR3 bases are TGTGCCAGCAGCCTAAGTCGCCCGAACACTGAAGCTTTCTTT. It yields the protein CASSLSRPNTEAFF.

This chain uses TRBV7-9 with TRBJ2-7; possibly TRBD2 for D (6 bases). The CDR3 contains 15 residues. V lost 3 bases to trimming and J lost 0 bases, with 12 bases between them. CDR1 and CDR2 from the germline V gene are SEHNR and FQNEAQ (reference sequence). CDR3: CASSFSQGLSYEQYF. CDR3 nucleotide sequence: TGTGCCAGCAGCTTTTCGCAGGGACTCTCCTACGAGCAGTACTTC.

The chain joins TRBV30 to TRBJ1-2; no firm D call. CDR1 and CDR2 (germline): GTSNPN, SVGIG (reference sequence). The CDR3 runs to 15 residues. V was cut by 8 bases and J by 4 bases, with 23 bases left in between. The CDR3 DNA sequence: TGTGCCCGTCAGCGAGGACCGGGAGTGTCCTATGGCTACACCTTC. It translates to CARQRGPGVSYGYTF.

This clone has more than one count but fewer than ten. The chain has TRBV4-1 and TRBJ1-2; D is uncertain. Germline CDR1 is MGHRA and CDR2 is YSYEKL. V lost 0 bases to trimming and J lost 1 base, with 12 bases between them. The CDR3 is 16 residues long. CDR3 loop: CASSQEPGLGNYGYTF. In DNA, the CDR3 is TGCGCCAGCAGCCAAGAACCGGGATTGGGTAACTATGGCTACACCTTC.

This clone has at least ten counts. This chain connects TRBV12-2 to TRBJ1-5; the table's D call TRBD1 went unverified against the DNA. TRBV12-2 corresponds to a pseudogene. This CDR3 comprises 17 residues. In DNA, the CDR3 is TGTGCAAGTCGCTTGCCCCACCCCGACAGGCTATATCAGCCCCAGCATTTT. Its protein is CASRLPHPDRLYQPQHF.

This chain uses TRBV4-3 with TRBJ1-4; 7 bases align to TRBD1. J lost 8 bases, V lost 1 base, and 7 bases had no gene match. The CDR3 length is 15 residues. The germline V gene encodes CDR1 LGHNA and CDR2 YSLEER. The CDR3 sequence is CASSQGTGSGEKLFF. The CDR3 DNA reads TGCGCCAGCAGCCAAGGGACAGGCTCAGGCGAAAAACTGTTTTTT.

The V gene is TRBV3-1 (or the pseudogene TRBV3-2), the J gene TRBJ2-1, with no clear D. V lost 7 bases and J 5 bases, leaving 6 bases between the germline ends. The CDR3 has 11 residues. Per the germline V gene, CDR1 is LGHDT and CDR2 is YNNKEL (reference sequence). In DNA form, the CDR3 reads TGTGCCAGCAACTATAACAATGAGCAGTTCTTC. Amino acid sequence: CASNYNNEQFF.

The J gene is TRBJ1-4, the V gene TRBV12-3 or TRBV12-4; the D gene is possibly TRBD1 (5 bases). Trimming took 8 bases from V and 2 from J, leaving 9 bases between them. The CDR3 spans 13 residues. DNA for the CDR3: TGTGCCAGCGGAGGGGTCACTAATGAAAAACTGTTTTTT. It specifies CASGGVTNEKLFF.

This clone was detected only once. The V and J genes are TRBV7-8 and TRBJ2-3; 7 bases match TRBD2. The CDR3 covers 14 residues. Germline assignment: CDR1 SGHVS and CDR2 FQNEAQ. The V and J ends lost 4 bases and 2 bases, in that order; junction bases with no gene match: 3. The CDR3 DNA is TGTGCCAGCAGCTGGGGAGGGACCACAGATACGCAGTATTTT. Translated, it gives CASSWGGTTDTQYF.

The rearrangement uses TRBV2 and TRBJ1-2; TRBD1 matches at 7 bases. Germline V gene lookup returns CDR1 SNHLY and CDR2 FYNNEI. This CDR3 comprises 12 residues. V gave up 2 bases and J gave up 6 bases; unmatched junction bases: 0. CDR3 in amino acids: CASSETGDGYTF. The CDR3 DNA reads TGTGCCAGCAGTGAAACAGGGGATGGCTACACCTTC.

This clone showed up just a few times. The CDR3 loop is CASSRPETEAFF. In DNA form, the CDR3 reads TGTGCCAGCAGCCGCCCCGAGACTGAAGCTTTCTTT. The rearrangement links TRBV5-4 to TRBJ1-1; no clear D. Germline V gene data show CDR1 as SGHNT and CDR2 as YYREEE (reference sequence). Trimming took 4 bases from V and 5 from J, leaving 9 bases between them. The CDR3 loop spans 12 amino acids.

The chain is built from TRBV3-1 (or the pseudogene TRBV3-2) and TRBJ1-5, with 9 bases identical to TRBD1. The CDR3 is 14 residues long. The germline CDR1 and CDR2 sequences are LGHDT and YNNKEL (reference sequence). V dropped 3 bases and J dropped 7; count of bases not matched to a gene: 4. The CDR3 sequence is CASSHGTGPQPQHF. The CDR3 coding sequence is TGTGCCAGCAGCCACGGGACAGGGCCACAGCCCCAGCATTTT.

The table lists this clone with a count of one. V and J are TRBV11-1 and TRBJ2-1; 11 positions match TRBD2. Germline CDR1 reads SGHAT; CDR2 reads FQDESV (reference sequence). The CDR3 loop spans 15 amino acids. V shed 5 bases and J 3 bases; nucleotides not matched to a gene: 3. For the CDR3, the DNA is TGTGCCAGCAGCGCCGGGACTAGCGGCTACAATGAGCAGTTCTTC. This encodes CASSAGTSGYNEQFF. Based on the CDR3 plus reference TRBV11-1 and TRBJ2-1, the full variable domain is EAEVAQSPRYKITEKSQAVAFWCDPISGHATLYWYRQILGQGPELLVQFQDESVVDDSQLPKDRFSAERLKGVDSTLKIQPAELGDSAMYLCASSAGTSGYNEQFFGPGTRLTVL.

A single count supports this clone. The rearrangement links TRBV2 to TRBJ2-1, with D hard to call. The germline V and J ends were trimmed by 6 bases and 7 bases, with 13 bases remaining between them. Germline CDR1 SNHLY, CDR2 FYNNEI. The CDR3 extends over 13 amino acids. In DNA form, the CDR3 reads TGTGCCAGCAGGACCGTTGCAGCGAATGAGCAGTTCTTC. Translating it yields CASRTVAANEQFF.

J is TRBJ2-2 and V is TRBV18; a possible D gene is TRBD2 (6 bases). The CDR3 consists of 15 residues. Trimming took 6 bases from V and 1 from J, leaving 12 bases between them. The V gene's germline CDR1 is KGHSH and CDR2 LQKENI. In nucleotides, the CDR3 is TGTGCCAGCTCCCCTCGGGGGTTGAACACCGGGGAGCTGTTTTTT. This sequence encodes CASSPRGLNTGELFF. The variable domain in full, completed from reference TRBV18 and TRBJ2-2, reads NAGVMQNPRHLVRRRGQEARLRCSPMKGHSHVYWYRQLPEEGLKFMVYLQKENIIDESGMPKERFSAEFPKEGPSILRIQQVVRGDSAAYFCASSPRGLNTGELFFGEGSRLTVL.

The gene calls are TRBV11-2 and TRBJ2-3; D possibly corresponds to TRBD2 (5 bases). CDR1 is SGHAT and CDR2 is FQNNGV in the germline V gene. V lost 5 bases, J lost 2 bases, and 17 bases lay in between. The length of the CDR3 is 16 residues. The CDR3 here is CASSPPGQRTTDTQYF. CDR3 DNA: TGTGCCAGCAGCCCCCCCGGGCAGCGGACCACAGATACGCAGTATTTT.

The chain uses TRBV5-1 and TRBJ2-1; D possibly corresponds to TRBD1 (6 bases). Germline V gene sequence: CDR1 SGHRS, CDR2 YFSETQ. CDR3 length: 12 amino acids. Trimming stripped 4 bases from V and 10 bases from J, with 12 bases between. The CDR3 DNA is TGCGCCAGCAGCGAACCTCAGGGGGAGCAGTTCTTC. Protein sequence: CASSEPQGEQFF.

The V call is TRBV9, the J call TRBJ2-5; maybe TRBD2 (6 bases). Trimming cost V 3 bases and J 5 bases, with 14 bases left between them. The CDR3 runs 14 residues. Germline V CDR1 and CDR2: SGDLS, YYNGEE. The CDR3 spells CASSGWGESETQYF. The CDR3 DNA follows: TGTGCCAGCAGCGGTTGGGGGGAATCGGAGACCCAGTACTTC. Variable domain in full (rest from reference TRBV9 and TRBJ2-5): DSGVTQTPKHLITATGQRVTLRCSPRSGDLSVYWYQQSLDQGLQFLIQYYNGEERAKGNILERFSAQQFPDLHSELNLSSLELGDSALYFCASSGWGESETQYFGPGTRLLVL.

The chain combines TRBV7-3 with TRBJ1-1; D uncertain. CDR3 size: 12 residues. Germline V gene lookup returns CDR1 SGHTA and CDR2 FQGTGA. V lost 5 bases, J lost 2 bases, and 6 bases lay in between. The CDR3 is CASSEGNTEAFF. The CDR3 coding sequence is TGTGCCAGCAGCGAGGGAAACACTGAAGCTTTCTTT. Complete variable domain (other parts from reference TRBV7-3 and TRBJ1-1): GAGVSQTPSNKVTEKGKYVELRCDPISGHTALYWYRQSLGQGPEFLIYFQGTGAADDSGLPNDRFFAVRPEGSVSTLKIQRTERGDSAVYLCASSEGNTEAFFGQGTRLTVV.

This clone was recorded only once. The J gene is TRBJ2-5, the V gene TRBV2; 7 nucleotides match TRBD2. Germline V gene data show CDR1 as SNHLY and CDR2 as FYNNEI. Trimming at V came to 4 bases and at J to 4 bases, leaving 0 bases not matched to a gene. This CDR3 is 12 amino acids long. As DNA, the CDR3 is TGTGCCAGCAGTGGGGAGGGAGAGACCCAGTACTTC. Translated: CASSGEGETQYF. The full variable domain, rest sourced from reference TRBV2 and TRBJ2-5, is EPEVTQTPSHQVTQMGQEVILRCVPISNHLYFYWYRQILGQKVEFLVSFYNNEISEKSEIFDDQFSVERPDGSNFTLKIRSTKLEDSAMYFCASSGEGETQYFGPGTRLLVL.